Listed here are 21 T cell receptor beta chains from one sample, sequenced in a study of CD8 T cells in ankylosing spondylitis. TCRdb analysed the 5' RACE reads with MiXCR anew, one entry per CDR3 protein. Here the sample spans around 32,000 distinct CDR3 sequences, 7.2% being singletons. The sample comprised blood, either unsorted or a sorted T cell fraction (not recorded which). These receptor sequences come from a male donor with ankylosing spondylitis or in good health (not recorded which).

This clonotype was seen at least ten times. The J gene is TRBJ2-2, the V gene TRBV20-1, with D uncertain. The germline CDR1 and CDR2 sequences are DFQATT and SNEGSKA (reference sequence). V lost 0 bases and J 8 bases, leaving 13 bases between the germline ends. This CDR3 region has 14 residues. The CDR3 DNA sequence: TGCAGTGCTAGAGACCCCTTCTGGGGAGGGGAGCTGTTTTTT. As protein: CSARDPFWGGELFF.

This clonotype has ten or more counts. The chain uses TRBV20-1 and TRBJ2-1; TRBD2 matches at 9 bases. Looked up from germline, CDR1 is DFQATT and CDR2 is SNEGSKA (reference sequence). J gave up 9 bases and V 4 bases, and 7 bases lay outside the gene matches. This CDR3 has 13 residues. The CDR3, as DNA: TGCAGTGCTAACCTAGCGGGATTCGGTGAGCAGTTCTTC. It is translated as CSANLAGFGEQFF.

A few counts support this clonotype. V and J are TRBV30 and TRBJ2-7; a possible D gene is TRBD2 (6 bases). Germline V gene sequence: CDR1 GTSNPN, CDR2 SVGIG (reference sequence). The CDR3 runs 14 residues. Trimming stripped 0 bases from V and 2 bases from J, with 11 bases between. This CDR3 reads CAWSVGGATYEQYF. The DNA for the CDR3 is TGTGCCTGGAGTGTTGGAGGGGCCACCTACGAGCAGTACTTC.

At least ten counts were recorded for this clonotype. The chain is built from TRBV9 and TRBJ2-1, with D possibly TRBD2 on 7 matching bases. This CDR3 spans 17 amino acids. V shed 4 bases and J shed 8 bases, with 25 bases lying between them. Germline CDR1 and CDR2: SGDLS and YYNGEE. DNA of the CDR3: TGTGCCAGCAGCCCGGAGGGGGGGGATTTCCACCGGGATGAGCAGTTCTTC. This sequence encodes CASSPEGGDFHRDEQFF.

As to this clonotype: A much larger clone differs from this one at a single base, so this may be a read error. The gene calls are TRBV25-1 and TRBJ2-7, with D possibly TRBD1 on 5 matching bases. In germline, CDR1 is MGHDK, CDR2 SYGVNS. The CDR3 totals 13 residues. The CDR3 loop reads CVSSDSTAGKQYF. The CDR3, as DNA: TGTGTCAGCAGTGACAGCACTGCAGGGAAGCAGTACTTC.

The table lists this clonotype with many counts. J is TRBJ2-1 and V is TRBV7-3; D unclear. This CDR3 has 13 residues. Germline CDR1 and CDR2: SGHTA and FQGTGA. V lost 6 bases to trimming and J lost 4 bases, with 10 bases between them. CDR3 in DNA: TGTGCCAGCAGTTCAACTCGATACAATGAGCAGTTCTTC. This codes for CASSSTRYNEQFF.

This clonotype was picked up many times. The V gene is TRBV7-2, the J gene TRBJ1-3; no clear D. This CDR3 has 15 residues. Trimming shortened V by 5 bases and J by 4 bases, and 15 bases separated the two germline ends. CDR1 is SGHTA, CDR2 FQGNSA, per germline. CDR3 sequence reads: CASSPPRGSGNTIYF. Here the CDR3 DNA reads TGTGCCAGCAGCCCCCCCCGGGGTTCAGGAAACACCATATATTTT. Full variable domain (missing parts from reference TRBV7-2 and TRBJ1-3): GAGVSQSPSNKVTEKGKDVELRCDPISGHTALYWYRQSLGQGLEFLIYFQGNSAPDKSGLPSDRFSAERTGGSVSTLTIQRTQQEDSAVYLCASSPPRGSGNTIYFGEGSWLTVV.

This clonotype was detected many times. The rearrangement uses TRBV2 and TRBJ2-2; 7 positions match TRBD2. V was clipped by 7 bases and J by 9 bases; unmatched bases: 2. The CDR3 length is 11 residues. Per germline, CDR1 SNHLY and CDR2 FYNNEI. CDR3 sequence: CASKLARELFF. The CDR3 coding sequence is TGTGCCAGCAAACTAGCGCGGGAGCTGTTTTTT. The whole variable domain, remainder taken from reference TRBV2 and TRBJ2-2, is EPEVTQTPSHQVTQMGQEVILRCVPISNHLYFYWYRQILGQKVEFLVSFYNNEISEKSEIFDDQFSVERPDGSNFTLKIRSTKLEDSAMYFCASKLARELFFGEGSRLTVL.

CDR3 residues: CATSDTKGDVAEAFF. The CDR3 DNA is TGTGCCACCAGTGATACAAAAGGGGATGTCGCTGAAGCTTTCTTT. The chain employs TRBV24-1 and TRBJ1-1; possible D gene TRBD1, 5 bases. The CDR3 has 15 residues. V was pared by 3 bases and J by 6 bases, with 16 bases between. Looked up from germline, CDR1 is KGHDR and CDR2 is SFDVKD.

This clonotype occurred a few times. Here the CDR3 reads CSVEGAGTSGTGEQYF. The CDR3 nucleotides read TGCAGCGTTGAAGGAGCCGGGACTAGCGGGACCGGCGAGCAGTACTTC. The rearrangement links TRBV29-1 to TRBJ2-7, with 13 bases matching TRBD2. The germline V gene has CDR1 SQVTM and CDR2 ANQGSEA. The CDR3 is made up of 16 amino acids. The trim removed 1 base at V and 6 bases at J, leaving 9 bases unmatched.

This clonotype was seen ten or more times. The chain carries TRBV29-1 and TRBJ1-1, with D uncertain. From germline, CDR1 is SQVTM and CDR2 ANQGSEA. This CDR3 spans 13 amino acids. Trimming removed 1 base from V and 0 bases from J, with 6 bases in between. The CDR3 nucleotides read TGCAGCGTTGAAGGACTAATGAACACTGAAGCTTTCTTT. It encodes CSVEGLMNTEAFF.

This clonotype came up many times. CDR3 nucleotides: TGTGCCAGCAGCGGGGCTGGCGGCCAAGAGACCCAGTACTTC. It yields the protein CASSGAGGQETQYF. The genes are TRBV25-1 and TRBJ2-5; D may correspond to TRBD1 or TRBD2 (5 bases each). Germline CDR1 MGHDK, CDR2 SYGVNS. CDR3 length equals 14 residues. V gave up 6 bases and J gave up 1 base, with 12 bases separating them.

This clonotype was counted at least ten times. The gene calls are TRBV5-1 and TRBJ2-7, with TRBD2 matching over 7 bases. The germline gives CDR1 SGHRS, CDR2 YFSETQ. The CDR3 is 14 amino acids. The V gene end was trimmed by 0 bases and the J gene end by 2 bases; junction bases not matched to a gene: 2. Here the CDR3 DNA reads TGCGCCAGCAGCTTGGGGGAGGGACCCTACGAGCAGTACTTC. This sequence encodes CASSLGEGPYEQYF.

This clonotype was seen many times. The V and J genes are TRBV20-1 and TRBJ1-6; 7 nucleotides align to TRBD1. The J segment lost 9 bases and the V segment lost 6 bases, leaving 8 bases of the junction unmatched. CDR1 is DFQATT and CDR2 is SNEGSKA in the germline V gene (reference sequence). The CDR3 is made up of 13 amino acids. The CDR3, as DNA: TGCAGTGCGACAAGACAGGGAGGTTCACCCCTCCACTTT. It yields the protein CSATRQGGSPLHF.

This clonotype was counted only a few times. This chain links TRBV11-2 with TRBJ2-1, with TRBD2 matching 13 bases. Germline CDR1 is SGHAT and CDR2 is FQNNGV. This CDR3 comprises 15 residues. Trimming cost V 4 bases and J 7 bases; bases outside gene matches: 4. CDR3 region: CASSWTSGSKNEQFF. CDR3 coding DNA: TGTGCCAGCAGCTGGACTAGCGGGAGCAAAAATGAGCAGTTCTTC. Supplemented by reference TRBV11-2 and TRBJ2-1, the full variable domain reads EAGVAQSPRYKIIEKRQSVAFWCNPISGHATLYWYQQILGQGPKLLIQFQNNGVVDDSQLPKDRFSAERLKGVDSTLKIQPAKLEDSAVYLCASSWTSGSKNEQFFGPGTRLTVL.

This clonotype was picked up many times. The chain recombines TRBV12-3 or TRBV12-4 with TRBJ2-7; 11 nucleotides align to TRBD2. V shed 7 bases, J shed 5 bases, and the junction held 7 bases outside the gene matches. The CDR3 has 14 amino acids. DNA for the CDR3: TGTGCCAGCACTATAGCGGGAGGGGGCCACGAGCAGTACTTC. Amino acid sequence: CASTIAGGGHEQYF.

In its sample, this clonotype was seen many times. The chain employs TRBV14 and TRBJ2-1; the D gene is possibly TRBD1 (5 bases). The germline V gene encodes CDR1 SGHDN and CDR2 FVKESK. The length of the CDR3 is 13 residues. V was cut by 0 bases and J by 5 bases, with 5 bases left in between. The CDR3 DNA is TGTGCCAGCAGCCAAGAAGGGGACAATGAGCAGTTCTTC. Residues: CASSQEGDNEQFF.

This clonotype showed up many times. The chain joins TRBV6-1 to TRBJ1-1, with D possibly matching TRBD1 (6 bases). The germline CDR1 and CDR2 sequences are MNHNS and SASEGT. Trimming shortened V by 6 bases and J by 7 bases, and 18 bases separated the two germline ends. This CDR3 has 14 residues. CDR3 nucleotide sequence: TGTGCCAGCAGCCCTGGCTACGAGGGGGGTGAAGCTTTCTTT. It specifies CASSPGYEGGEAFF.

Ten or more counts support this clonotype. V and J are TRBV12-3 or TRBV12-4 and TRBJ2-3; D may be TRBD2 (6 bases). The CDR3 contains 14 residues. Trimming cost V 6 bases and J 2 bases, with 12 bases left between them. The CDR3 spells CASRQLAPTDTQYF. Here the CDR3 DNA reads TGTGCCAGCAGGCAACTAGCTCCCACAGATACGCAGTATTTT.

This clonotype appeared a few times. V gene TRBV5-5 combines with J gene TRBJ2-7; 9 bases align to TRBD2. Germline V gene sequence: CDR1 SGHKS, CDR2 YYEKEE (reference sequence). This CDR3 region has 16 residues. Trimming at V came to 6 bases and at J to 2 bases, leaving 12 bases not matched to a gene. In nucleotides, the CDR3 is TGTGCCAGCACCAGGACGTCGGCGGGAGGGCCCTACGAGCAGTACTTC. This sequence encodes CASTRTSAGGPYEQYF.

This chain joins TRBV7-2 and TRBJ2-5; D unresolved. Germline CDR1 SGHTA, CDR2 FQGNSA. This CDR3 spans 14 amino acids. V lost 2 bases to trimming and J lost 1 base, with 8 bases between them. The CDR3 spells CASSLSRVQETQYF. Written as DNA, the CDR3 is TGTGCCAGCAGCTTATCCCGCGTCCAAGAGACCCAGTACTTC.